What follows is one TCR beta chain and its context. This specimen belongs to a study of blood T cell repertoires in COVID-19. In the study overall: Spain, Italy and the United States supplied samples that represented acute and convalescent COVID-19. PBMCs, B-cell-depleted T cells, or T cells were the source of the cDNA or gDNA that made up the material.

The authors' processing: Reference gene primer amplification in the assay estimated nucleated cell counts. Produced via immunoSEQ multiplex PCR; TCRdb's table is partial and in-frame only. The D gene and trimming were derived from the DNA, and the V and J assignments and clone size from that table. The sample lists around 130,000 clones, roughly 83% seen once, with approximately 13% in the top ten. The material sequenced was peripheral blood. The clonotype comes from a woman in her twenties or thirties who had recovered from COVID-19.

The CDR3 sequence is CASSGRLAGGPHNEQFF. In nucleotides, the CDR3 is TGTGCCAGTAGTGGCCGACTAGCGGGAGGGCCCCACAATGAGCAGTTCTTC. The chain recombines TRBV19 with TRBJ2-1; 14 bases map to TRBD2. The germline V gene encodes CDR1 LNHDA and CDR2 SQIVND (reference sequence). The CDR3 consists of 17 residues. The trim removed 5 bases at V and 5 bases at J, leaving 8 bases unmatched. The full variable domain, its missing parts supplied by reference TRBV19 and TRBJ2-1, is DGGITQSPKYLFRKEGQNVTLSCEQNLNHDAMYWYRQDPGQGLRLIYYSQIVNDFQKGDIAEGYSVSREKKESFPLTVTSAQKNPTAFYLCASSGRLAGGPHNEQFFGPGTRLTVL.